Listed below are T cell receptor beta chains from one sample, sequenced in a study of T-cell reconstitution after alpha-beta-depleted transplantation in children. A single record per CDR3 protein comes from TCRdb applying MiXCR to the PCR reads. Altogether 450,000 to 700,000 distinct CDR3 sequences are present, roughly 30% being singletons, with the ten largest covering less than 40%. Sequenced material: PBMCs, taken before TCRalphabeta/CD19-depleted stem cell transplant. Receptor source: a boy under two years old with Wiskott-Aldrich syndrome, due to receive a stem cell transplant. Both conserved end residues are part of each CDR3. A D gene is named only where the DNA matches it firmly.

d_gene: -
j_gene: TRBJ2-7
v_gene: TRBV6-2/TRBV6-3
CDR3aa: CASSPASRGEQYF

d_gene: -
j_gene: TRBJ2-5
v_gene: TRBV10-3
CDR3aa: CAISESYINGETQYF

d_gene: TRBD2
j_gene: TRBJ2-1
v_gene: TRBV5-1
CDR3aa: CASRPSELAGIEQFF

d_gene: -
j_gene: TRBJ2-1
v_gene: TRBV10-3
CDR3aa: CAIRSEIAAPVYEQFF

d_gene: TRBD1
j_gene: TRBJ1-6
v_gene: TRBV6-1
CDR3aa: CASSPRTGRNSPLHF

d_gene: -
j_gene: TRBJ2-7
v_gene: TRBV11-2
CDR3aa: CASSLDRMAGTSSYEQYF

d_gene: TRBD1
j_gene: TRBJ1-5
v_gene: TRBV20-1
CDR3aa: CSASEGAPKAPQHF

d_gene: TRBD2
j_gene: TRBJ2-4
v_gene: TRBV20-1
CDR3aa: CSVRTSGAKNIQYF

d_gene: TRBD1
j_gene: TRBJ1-4
v_gene: TRBV20-1
CDR3aa: CSAGDRANNEKLFF

d_gene: TRBD2
j_gene: TRBJ2-1
v_gene: TRBV12-3/TRBV12-4
CDR3aa: CASAGGRGEQFF

d_gene: TRBD1
j_gene: TRBJ2-7
v_gene: TRBV12-3/TRBV12-4
CDR3aa: CASRKTGASYEQYF

d_gene: TRBD2
j_gene: TRBJ2-1
v_gene: TRBV5-1
CDR3aa: CASNPGTSGYNEQFF

d_gene: -
j_gene: TRBJ2-3
v_gene: TRBV7-3
CDR3aa: CASSSGTHTDTQYF

d_gene: TRBD2
j_gene: TRBJ2-5
v_gene: TRBV12-3/TRBV12-4
CDR3aa: CASSSTWTSGGSQETQYF

d_gene: -
j_gene: TRBJ2-1
v_gene: TRBV18
CDR3aa: CASSPERGYNEQFF

d_gene: -
j_gene: TRBJ1-2
v_gene: TRBV27
CDR3aa: CASSFLGGYTF

d_gene: -
j_gene: TRBJ1-2
v_gene: TRBV7-2
CDR3aa: CASSLTGRVNYGYTF